Listed here is a single T cell receptor beta chain. What it binds is unknown. Some clones are missing from TCRdb's copy, which holds only in-frame ones; the method was immunoSEQ multiplex PCR. The table includes 25,000 to 35,000 clones, more than 80% detected once. The sample originates from a study of early stage breast cancer tumors. On the study more broadly: Of around 15 invasive breast tumors, about 12 were hormone receptor-positive, HER2-negative. Invasive lobular carcinomas made up about 30% of the 12 ER+/PR+/HER2- tumors.

Per the germline V gene, CDR1 is MNHEY and CDR2 is SVGAGI. The V and J ends lost 0 bases and 8 bases respectively, with 14 bases between them. The CDR3 contains 15 residues. General observations from the study: Most shared enriched TCRB sequences were commonly generated ones. Functional markers like CD4, CD8 and FOXP3 were missed in bulk sequencing.

The sequenced sample consisted of blood. This TCR came from a person in their sixties or seventies with breast cancer. This rearrangement joins TRBV6-5 to TRBJ1-3; tentatively, D is TRBD1 (5 bases). The CDR3 coding sequence is TGTGCCAGCAGTTACTCGGTCCAGGGAGGGTACACCATATATTTT. Translated: CASSYSVQGGYTIYF.